Listed here are 26 T cell receptor beta chains from one sample, sequenced in a study of shared clonotypes between healthy human individuals (dated by TCRdb to 2019 to 2021). Libraries were constructed by the immunoSEQ multiplex PCR assay. TCRdb carries this immuneACCESS record with in-frame sequences only. Its versions omit some clonotypes, under half of them owing to an unresolved V gene in the studies checked, with the rest unexplained. The sample table records about 990,000 clones; approximately 80% of these occur just once. The ten top clones hold roughly 0.61% of the sample. Sequencing used memory CD4+ T cells from PBMCs. The sample's cell subset or site label, decoded: CD45RA-negative fraction. The origin of the receptors is a man younger than 30 in good health. Some clones in this sample may be carry-over from other donors' samples.

The chain joins TRBV30 to TRBJ2-1; 10 nucleotides agree with TRBD2. The CDR3 length is 17 residues. The trim removed 0 bases at V and 8 bases at J, leaving 13 bases unmatched. From germline, CDR1 is GTSNPN and CDR2 SVGIG (reference sequence). The CDR3 here is CAWSVWASGSIADEQFF. CDR3 bases: TGTGCCTGGAGTGTTTGGGCTAGCGGGAGTATTGCAGATGAGCAGTTCTTC.

The V gene is TRBV30, the J gene TRBJ2-2; no definite D call. This CDR3 is built from 11 residues. V shed 2 bases and J shed 8 bases, with 6 bases lying between them. Looked up from germline, CDR1 is GTSNPN and CDR2 is SVGIG (reference sequence). CDR3 in amino acids: CAWSPSGELFF. The CDR3, as DNA: TGTGCCTGGAGTCCCTCAGGGGAGCTGTTTTTT.

V gene TRBV7-2 combines with J gene TRBJ1-4; TRBD1 is a possible D gene (6 bases). The CDR3 covers 13 residues. Germline V gene lookup returns CDR1 SGHTA and CDR2 FQGNSA. V dropped 4 bases and J dropped 7 bases, with 10 bases sitting between them. The CDR3 coding sequence is TGTGCCAGCAGCTCCTCAGGGGCTGAAAAACTGTTTTTT. This gives the protein CASSSSGAEKLFF. The entire variable domain, with the rest obtained from reference TRBV7-2 and TRBJ1-4, is as follows: GAGVSQSPSNKVTEKGKDVELRCDPISGHTALYWYRQSLGQGLEFLIYFQGNSAPDKSGLPSDRFSAERTGGSVSTLTIQRTQQEDSAVYLCASSSSGAEKLFFGSGTQLSVL.

As concerns this clone: A much more abundant neighbour one base away suggests this may be a read error. Additional DNA sequences in this sample encode the identical CDR3. The V gene is TRBV5-1, the J gene TRBJ2-7; TRBD2 matches at 15 bases. The CDR3 extends over 16 amino acids. J gave up 2 bases and V 3 bases, and 3 bases lay outside the gene matches. The germline V gene has CDR1 SGHRS and CDR2 YFSETQ. The CDR3 bases are TGCGCCAGCAGCTCGGGACTAGCGGGAGGCCCCTACGAGCAGTACTTC. Translated: CASSSGLAGGPYEQYF.

As DNA, the CDR3 is TGTGCCAGCAGCTTAATGGGGAGCCCTGACGAGCAGTACTTC. It specifies CASSLMGSPDEQYF. The genes are TRBV7-2 and TRBJ2-7, with D maybe TRBD2 (5 bases). V gave up 2 bases and J gave up 5 bases, with 13 bases separating them. This CDR3 region has 14 residues. Germline CDR1 is SGHTA and CDR2 is FQGNSA.

In its sample, this clone was seen a few times. The chain combines TRBV6-1 with TRBJ1-5; tentative D call: TRBD1 (5 bases). Trimming took 3 bases from V and 4 from J, leaving 19 bases between them. Per germline, CDR1 MNHNS and CDR2 SASEGT. This CDR3 spans 17 amino acids. The CDR3 here is CASSESALGTGNQPQHF. Written as DNA, the CDR3 is TGTGCCAGCAGTGAGTCCGCCCTGGGGACGGGGAATCAGCCCCAGCATTTT.

In this sample, this clone turned up a few times. The J gene is TRBJ1-2, the V gene TRBV28, with a possible D match to TRBD1 (5 bases). This CDR3 has 15 amino acids. Germline CDR1 reads MDHEN; CDR2 reads SYDVKM. Trimming pared 0 bases from V and 1 base from J, leaving 9 bases between. The DNA of the CDR3 is TGTGCCAGCAGTTTATGGGGACGGGATAACTATGGCTACACCTTC. Protein product: CASSLWGRDNYGYTF.

This chain joins TRBV30 and TRBJ1-3; no firm D call. V shed 4 bases and J shed 1 base, with 11 bases lying between them. The CDR3 is made up of 14 amino acids. Germline-derived CDR1 and CDR2 are GTSNPN and SVGIG (reference sequence). The CDR3, as DNA: TGTGCCTGGAAGGGTTGGCGTTCTGGAAACACCATATATTTT. Translation gives CAWKGWRSGNTIYF.

This chain connects TRBV7-9 to TRBJ2-3; no firm D call. Germline V gene lookup returns CDR1 SEHNR and CDR2 FQNEAQ (reference sequence). This CDR3 contains 15 residues. The V end lost 5 bases, the J end lost 1 base, and 13 bases lay between the germline ends. DNA of the CDR3: TGTGCCAGCAGCCCAAGAGTTGAACGCACAGATACGCAGTATTTT. Its translation: CASSPRVERTDTQYF.

This chain joins TRBV7-8 and TRBJ1-5; D not certain. The CDR3 totals 13 residues. The V gene lost 5 bases and the J gene lost 11 bases, with 16 bases spanning the gap. In germline, CDR1 is SGHVS, CDR2 FQNEAQ. CDR3 amino acids: CASSPDGYRAQHF. CDR3 sequence (DNA): TGTGCCAGCAGCCCCGACGGGTATCGGGCCCAGCATTTT. The complete variable domain, with remaining parts taken from reference TRBV7-8 and TRBJ1-5, reads GAGVSQSPRYKVAKRGQDVALRCDPISGHVSLFWYQQALGQGPEFLTYFQNEAQLDKSGLPSDRFFAERPEGSVSTLKIQRTQQEDSAVYLCASSPDGYRAQHFGDGTRLSIL.

The chain has TRBV6-6 and TRBJ2-1, with 11 bases aligning to TRBD1. Trimming took 2 bases from V and 6 from J; bases not matched to a gene: 6. This CDR3 region has 16 residues. CDR1 MNHNY and CDR2 SVGAGI come from the germline V gene (reference sequence). The CDR3 here is CASSYAGTGGINEQFF. The CDR3 DNA is TGTGCCAGCAGTTACGCCGGGACAGGGGGGATCAATGAGCAGTTCTTC.

This clone has only one observation. The chain joins TRBV19 to TRBJ2-7, with TRBD1 matching over 7 bases. The junction had 2 bases not matched to a gene; V was cut back by 3 bases and J by 0 bases. The CDR3 is made up of 14 amino acids. The germline CDR1 and CDR2 sequences are LNHDA and SQIVND (reference sequence). The CDR3 here is CASSMTGSSYEQYF. CDR3 sequence (DNA): TGTGCCAGTAGTATGACAGGGTCCTCCTACGAGCAGTACTTC. Full variable domain (remainder filled in from reference TRBV19 and TRBJ2-7): DGGITQSPKYLFRKEGQNVTLSCEQNLNHDAMYWYRQDPGQGLRLIYYSQIVNDFQKGDIAEGYSVSREKKESFPLTVTSAQKNPTAFYLCASSMTGSSYEQYFGPGTRLTVT.

A remark on this clone: With a far larger clone one base away, a read error is the likely cause. This chain links TRBV28 with TRBJ2-7; tentative D call: TRBD1 (7 bases). Trimming stripped 6 bases from V and 1 base from J, with 13 bases between. CDR1 and CDR2 from the germline V gene are MDHEN and SYDVKM. The CDR3 runs 14 residues. The CDR3 reads CASSPTGRSYEQYF. CDR3 nucleotide sequence: TGTGCCAGCAGCCCGACAGGGAGGTCCTACGAGCAGTACTTC.

The chain uses TRBV20-1 and TRBJ1-2; D remains unclear. Germline V CDR1 and CDR2: DFQATT, SNEGSKA (reference sequence). The CDR3 loop spans 10 amino acids. Trimming left V 7 bases short and J 7 bases short, with 10 bases between. The CDR3 nucleotides are TGCAGTGAAGGGCCCCCTGGCTACACCTTC. Its protein product is CSEGPPGYTF.

This chain links TRBV28 with TRBJ2-2, with 8 nucleotides matching TRBD2. Trimming removed 8 bases from V and 1 base from J; junction bases left unmatched: 6. This CDR3 region has 15 residues. The germline V gene encodes CDR1 MDHEN and CDR2 SYDVKM. The CDR3 reads CASFGSGVNTGELFF. CDR3 DNA sequence: TGTGCCAGCTTCGGTAGCGGGGTGAACACCGGGGAGCTGTTTTTT.

This clone was counted between two and nine times. Distinct nucleotide sequences in the sample also encode this CDR3. The chain joins TRBV5-4 to TRBJ1-2; no clear D gene. Germline assignment: CDR1 SGHNT and CDR2 YYREEE (reference sequence). The CDR3 covers 13 residues. V was trimmed by 0 bases and J by 2 bases, leaving 5 bases between them. The CDR3 region is CASSLAGNYGYTF. CDR3 nucleotides: TGTGCCAGCAGCTTGGCCGGAAACTATGGCTACACCTTC.

The chain couples TRBV15 to TRBJ2-7; D remains unclear. The CDR3 is 14 residues long. Deletions cut 1 base from V and 2 bases from J, with 9 bases between. The germline V gene has CDR1 LNHNV and CDR2 YYDKDF (reference sequence). CDR3: CATSRGAKAYEQYF. The CDR3 DNA reads TGTGCCACCAGCAGAGGTGCTAAGGCCTACGAGCAGTACTTC.

The chain couples TRBV29-1 to TRBJ2-2; 12 nucleotides align to TRBD2. The CDR3 totals 14 residues. J was trimmed by 7 bases and V by 6 bases; bases with no gene match: 6. The germline V gene has CDR1 SQVTM and CDR2 ANQGSEA. The CDR3 DNA reads TGCAGCGTAGGACTAGCGGGATTAGGCGGGGAGCTGTTTTTT. It translates to CSVGLAGLGGELFF.

The genes are TRBV30 and TRBJ2-7; D is ambiguous. The CDR3 contains 15 residues. CDR1 and CDR2 (germline): GTSNPN, SVGIG (reference sequence). Trimming shortened V by 2 bases and J by 3 bases, and 17 bases separated the two germline ends. The CDR3 region is CAWSNPPRALYEQYF. The CDR3 region has the DNA TGTGCCTGGAGTAACCCTCCCCGGGCCCTCTACGAGCAGTACTTC. The whole variable domain, remainder taken from reference TRBV30 and TRBJ2-7, is SQTIHQWPATLVQPVGSPLSLECTVEGTSNPNLYWYRQAAGRGLQLLFYSVGIGQISSEVPQNLSASRPQDRQFILSSKKLLLSDSGFYLCAWSNPPRALYEQYFGPGTRLTVT.

The V gene is TRBV5-1, the J gene TRBJ2-5; D might be TRBD1 (5 bases). Trimming shortened V by 0 bases and J by 6 bases, and 15 bases separated the two germline ends. CDR1 SGHRS and CDR2 YFSETQ come from the germline V gene. The CDR3 runs 15 residues. This CDR3 is CASSLEAGPWKTQYF. DNA for the CDR3: TGCGCCAGCAGCTTGGAGGCAGGGCCCTGGAAGACCCAGTACTTC.

This clone was found once. The chain links TRBV2 to TRBJ2-4; 8 bases map to TRBD2. The length of the CDR3 is 12 residues. The germline gives CDR1 SNHLY, CDR2 FYNNEI. Losses at the gene ends were 6 bases for V and 11 bases for J; bases not matched to a gene: 6. The CDR3 here is CASRGLEPFQYF. DNA for the CDR3: TGTGCCAGCAGGGGACTAGAACCTTTTCAGTACTTC.

In this sample, this clone turned up once. The chain recombines TRBV5-1 with TRBJ2-1; D gene ambiguous. The CDR3 contains 12 residues. Trimming pared 0 bases from V and 7 bases from J, leaving 5 bases between. Germline V lookup: CDR1 SGHRS, CDR2 YFSETQ. The CDR3 loop reads CASSLVLNEQFF. The CDR3 region has the DNA TGCGCCAGCAGCTTGGTCTTGAATGAGCAGTTCTTC. Together with reference TRBV5-1 and TRBJ2-1, the CDR3 gives the full variable domain: KAGVTQTPRYLIKTRGQQVTLSCSPISGHRSVSWYQQTPGQGLQFLFEYFSETQRNKGNFPGRFSGRQFSNSRSEMNVSTLELGDSALYLCASSLVLNEQFFGPGTRLTVL.

This chain connects TRBV27 to TRBJ2-7; TRBD2 matches at 11 bases. The J segment lost 0 bases and the V segment lost 5 bases, leaving 6 bases of the junction unmatched. The CDR3 sequence is 16 residues long. CDR1 is MNHEY and CDR2 is SMNVEV in the germline V gene (reference sequence). In nucleotides, the CDR3 is TGTGCCAGCAGTCAAACTAGCGGGAGTTTCTCCTACGAGCAGTACTTC. It is translated as CASSQTSGSFSYEQYF.

The chain uses TRBV27 and TRBJ2-7; D may be TRBD1 or TRBD2 (6 bases each). The CDR3 covers 13 residues. Trimming cost V 6 bases and J 6 bases, with 15 bases left between them. Germline values: CDR1 MNHEY, CDR2 SMNVEV (reference sequence). As DNA, the CDR3 is TGTGCCAGCAGGTCATTCAGGGGAGGCGAGCAGTACTTC. Protein: CASRSFRGGEQYF.

The chain uses TRBV6-1 and TRBJ1-2; a weak D match, TRBD1 (6 bases). The CDR3 has 14 residues. Looked up from germline, CDR1 is MNHNS and CDR2 is SASEGT. V gave up 5 bases and J gave up 8 bases, with 18 bases separating them. The CDR3 DNA follows: TGTGCCAGCAGTTCGGGGGGGACAACCGTCGGCTACACCTTC. Translated, it gives CASSSGGTTVGYTF.

The V call is TRBV5-1, the J call TRBJ2-1, with 8 bases fitting TRBD2. This CDR3 has 14 residues. Germline V gene lookup returns CDR1 SGHRS and CDR2 YFSETQ. V lost 0 bases and J lost 7; bases outside the gene matches: 3. CDR3 loop: CASSLDSGINEQFF. The CDR3 region has the DNA TGCGCCAGCAGCTTGGATAGCGGGATAAATGAGCAGTTCTTC.